The clone carrying this T cell receptor beta chain was detected many times. The antigen remains undetermined. These data are taken from a study of human T cells and chemical hapten exposure. TCRdb recomputed calls from the RACE reads with MiXCR, one row per CDR3 protein. The table has around 380,000 distinct CDR3 sequences, 4% to 5.5% seen once. Documented time point: patch test 1, 2 weeks after DPC sensitization. Treatment given: therapeutic diphenylcyclopropenone sensitization with weekly scalp DPC. Alopecia patients, 18 to 70 years old and DPC-suitable, served as donors. Overall study findings and caveats: High-frequency TCRs, those above 1 in 1000, stayed the same after DPC sensitization. Clustering by CDR3 similarity yielded significantly more large clusters from expanded TCRs than controls.

The V gene lost 0 bases and the J gene lost 1 base, with 12 bases spanning the gap. Per the germline V gene, CDR1 is MNHEY and CDR2 is SVGEGT. The CDR3 has 16 amino acids. This receptor was obtained from a woman aged 45-65 years with alopecia areata. Some clones in this sample may be carry-over from other donors' samples. V gene TRBV6-2 or TRBV6-3 combines with J gene TRBJ1-1, with D unresolved. The input for sequencing was whole blood, taken in connection with sensitization to the hapten diphenylcyclopropenone (DPC). The CDR3 protein is CASSYSSQVQNTEAFF. The CDR3 bases are TGTGCCAGCAGTTACTCGAGTCAGGTTCAGAACACTGAAGCTTTCTTT.